There are a few counts of the clone carrying this T cell receptor beta chain. Antigen: not known. This record comes from a study of identical twins. Study-wide findings and caveats: The abundant beta clonotypes from cord blood had fewer insertions, and memory repertoires had none of this. Without tracking the same donors, conclusions rested on cross-sectional statistical analysis. Twins shared out-of-frame alpha sequences with excess low generation probability.

Germline CDR1 SQVTM, CDR2 ANQGSEA. V lost 2 bases, J lost 7 bases, and 21 bases lay in between. The CDR3 consists of 16 residues. In TCRdb, the 5' RACE reads were re-called with MiXCR into one record per CDR3 protein. The sample shows hundreds of thousands of distinct CDR3 sequences, about 12% of them seen only once. The same specimen was also included in a second study, on yellow fever vaccine responses in identical twins.

The rearrangement uses TRBV29-1 and TRBJ2-1; the D gene could be TRBD1 or TRBD2 (6 bases each). Sequencing used PBMCs. The source is a woman aged 18 to 35 in good health. CDR3: CSVELFRGGRGNEQFF. Here the CDR3 DNA reads TGCAGCGTTGAATTGTTTCGGGGAGGCAGGGGAAATGAGCAGTTCTTC.